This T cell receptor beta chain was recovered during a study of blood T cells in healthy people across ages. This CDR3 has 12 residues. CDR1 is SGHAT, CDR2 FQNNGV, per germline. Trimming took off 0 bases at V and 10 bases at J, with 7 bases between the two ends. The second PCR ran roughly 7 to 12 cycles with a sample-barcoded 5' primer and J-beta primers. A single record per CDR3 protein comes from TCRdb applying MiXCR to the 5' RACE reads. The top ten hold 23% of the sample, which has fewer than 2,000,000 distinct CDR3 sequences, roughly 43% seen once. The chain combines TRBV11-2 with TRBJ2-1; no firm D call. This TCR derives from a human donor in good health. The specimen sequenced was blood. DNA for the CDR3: TGTGCCAGCAGCTTAGATTTGGAAGAGCAGTTCTTC. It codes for CASSLDLEEQFF. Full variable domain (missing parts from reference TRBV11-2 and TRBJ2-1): EAGVAQSPRYKIIEKRQSVAFWCNPISGHATLYWYQQILGQGPKLLIQFQNNGVVDDSQLPKDRFSAERLKGVDSTLKIQPAKLEDSAVYLCASSLDLEEQFFGPGTRLTVL.